This T cell receptor beta chain was recovered during a study of blood T cells in healthy people across ages. Study-level results: Diversity of TCR beta correlated strongly with naive T cell percentage. More naive CD4+ cells and higher diversity were found in long-lived than in aged donors.

The donors, aged roughly 6 to 95, were healthy Caucasians from Russia. Through a sample-barcoded 5' primer and a J-beta primer mix, a second PCR was run for roughly 7 to 11 cycles. Each of the samples gave a minimum of 3 million paired-end reads that contained CDR3. TCRdb fed the 5' RACE reads into MiXCR, producing one record per CDR3 protein. This sample yields about 680,000 distinct CDR3 sequences, of which 45% to 50% are seen a single time; under 35% belongs to the top ten. A note on this clonotype: The antigen is undetermined.

The CDR3 length is 15 residues. Germline V gives CDR1 MNHEY, CDR2 SMNVEV (reference sequence). Trimming cost V 2 bases and J 3 bases; bases outside gene matches: 5. The TCR sequence derives from a woman aged 60-75 years in good health. The rearrangement links TRBV27 to TRBJ1-2, with 8 bases that match TRBD1. The sequencing sample was made of blood. The DNA for the CDR3 is TGTGCCAGCAGTTTAGACAGGGGAAGAGACTATGGCTACACCTTC. Protein product: CASSLDRGRDYGYTF.